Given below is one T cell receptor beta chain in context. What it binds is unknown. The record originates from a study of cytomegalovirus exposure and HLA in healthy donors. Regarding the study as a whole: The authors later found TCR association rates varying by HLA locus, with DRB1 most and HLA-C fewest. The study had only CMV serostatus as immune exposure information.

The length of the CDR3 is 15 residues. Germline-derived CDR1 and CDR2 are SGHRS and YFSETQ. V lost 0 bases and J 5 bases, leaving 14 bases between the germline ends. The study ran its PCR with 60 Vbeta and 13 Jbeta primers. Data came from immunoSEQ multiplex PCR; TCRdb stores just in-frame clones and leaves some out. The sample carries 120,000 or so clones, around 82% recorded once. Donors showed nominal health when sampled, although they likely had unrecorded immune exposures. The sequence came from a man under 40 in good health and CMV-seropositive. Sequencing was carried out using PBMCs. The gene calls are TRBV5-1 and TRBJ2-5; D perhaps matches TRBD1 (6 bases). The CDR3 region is CASSLGTAPGETQYF. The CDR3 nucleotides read TGCGCCAGCAGCTTGGGGACAGCGCCTGGGGAGACCCAGTACTTC.